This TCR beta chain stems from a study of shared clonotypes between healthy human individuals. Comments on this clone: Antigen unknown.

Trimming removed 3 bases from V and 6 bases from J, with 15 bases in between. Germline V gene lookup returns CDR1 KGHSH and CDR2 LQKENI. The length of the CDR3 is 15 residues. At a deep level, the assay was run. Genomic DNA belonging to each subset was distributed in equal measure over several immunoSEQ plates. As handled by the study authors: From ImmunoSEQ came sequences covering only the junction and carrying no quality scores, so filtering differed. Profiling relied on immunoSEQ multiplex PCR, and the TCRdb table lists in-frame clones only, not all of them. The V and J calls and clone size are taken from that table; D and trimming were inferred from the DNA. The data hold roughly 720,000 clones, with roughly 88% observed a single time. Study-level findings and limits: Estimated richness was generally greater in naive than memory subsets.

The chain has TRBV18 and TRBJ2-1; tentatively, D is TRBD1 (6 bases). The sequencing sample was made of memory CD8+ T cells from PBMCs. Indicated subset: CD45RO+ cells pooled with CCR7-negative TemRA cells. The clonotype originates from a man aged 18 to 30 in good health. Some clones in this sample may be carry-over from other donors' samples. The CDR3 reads CASSPEDSGFNEQFF. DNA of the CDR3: TGTGCCAGCTCACCGGAGGACAGTGGATTCAATGAGCAGTTCTTC.